This T cell receptor (beta chain) derives from a study of response to subunit inactivated influenza vaccine. Notes on the study in general: Authors suggested seasonal influenza vaccinations each recruit few new T cells.

TCRdb reanalysed the RT-PCR reads using MiXCR and keeps one entry per CDR3 protein. The table records some 500,000 distinct CDR3 sequences, more than 15% of them present only once. In this sample, this clonotype turned up a few times. Its antigen is currently unknown. J was trimmed by 6 bases and V by 4 bases; bases with no gene match: 6. This CDR3 has 16 residues. Germline CDR1 and CDR2: LGHNA and YNFKEQ. The rearrangement links TRBV4-2 to TRBJ2-2, with 12 positions matching TRBD1. The source of this sequence is a man aged 45-69 years who received an inactivated influenza vaccine. The sample consisted of CD4+ T cells sorted from PBMCs, taken roughly 24 months after vaccination. DNA of the CDR3: TGTGCCAGCAGCCCATCCGGGACAGGGGGCTCCGGGGAGCTGTTTTTT. Translating it yields CASSPSGTGGSGELFF.